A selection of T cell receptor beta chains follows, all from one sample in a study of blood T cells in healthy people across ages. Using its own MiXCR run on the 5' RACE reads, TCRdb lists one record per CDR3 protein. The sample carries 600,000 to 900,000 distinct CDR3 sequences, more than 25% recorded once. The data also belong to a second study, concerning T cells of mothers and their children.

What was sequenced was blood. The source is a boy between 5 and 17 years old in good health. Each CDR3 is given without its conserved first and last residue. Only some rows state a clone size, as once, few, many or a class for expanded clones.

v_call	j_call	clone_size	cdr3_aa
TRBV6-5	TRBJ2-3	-	ASSYSLMKGAKTDTQY
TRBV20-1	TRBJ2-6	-	SAWTSGGGKTGANVLT
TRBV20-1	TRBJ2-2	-	SAGTNTGELF
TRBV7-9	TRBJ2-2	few	ASSSRRAGPTGELF
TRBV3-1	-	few	ASSRTSGGDYNEQF
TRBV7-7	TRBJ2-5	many	ASSSSGLRETQY
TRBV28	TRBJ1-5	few	ASSFVTGGGSNQPQH
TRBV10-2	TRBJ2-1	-	AIQMGPEDEQF
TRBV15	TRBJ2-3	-	ATATRAGVTDTQY
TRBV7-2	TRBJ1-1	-	ASSLGVGIGTEAF
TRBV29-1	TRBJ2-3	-	SVRTSGRTDTQY
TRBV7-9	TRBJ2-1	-	ASSLLGSATDNEQF
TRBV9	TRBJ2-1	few	ASSVGLAGAPYNEQF
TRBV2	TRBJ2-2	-	ASIRTGKGELF
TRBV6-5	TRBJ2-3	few	ASSYWAGPSDTQY
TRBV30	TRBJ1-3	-	AWSWTGGNTIY
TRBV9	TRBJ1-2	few	ASSVEGTGYGYT
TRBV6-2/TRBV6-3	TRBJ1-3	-	ASTTELGNTIY
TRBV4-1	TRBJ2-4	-	ASSQEGTRNIQY
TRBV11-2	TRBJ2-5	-	ASSPWGRGQETQY
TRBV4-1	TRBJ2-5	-	ASSQPLGRGQETQY
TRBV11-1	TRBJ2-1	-	ASSFPGYEQF
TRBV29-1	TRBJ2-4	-	SAERDSLAKNIQY
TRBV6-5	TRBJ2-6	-	ASSYSEGSGANVLT
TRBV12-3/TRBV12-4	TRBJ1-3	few	ASSFGQGKRAIY
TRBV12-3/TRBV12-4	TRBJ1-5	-	ASSPFTGIQPQH
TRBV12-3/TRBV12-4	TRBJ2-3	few	ASSFSPSATQY
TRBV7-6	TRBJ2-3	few	ASSQTSLTDTQY
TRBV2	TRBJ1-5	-	ASSEAPGQGEMYSNQPQH
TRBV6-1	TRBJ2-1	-	ASSERDRSSYNEQF
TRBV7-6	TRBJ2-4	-	ASRRGETSTFAKNIQY
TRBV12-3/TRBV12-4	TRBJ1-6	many	ASSLLGPTFLPLH
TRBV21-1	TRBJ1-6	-	ASRPGGELSYNSPLH
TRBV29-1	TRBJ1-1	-	SVVGERWRAEAF
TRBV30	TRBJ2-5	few	AWSVLGLNPQETQY
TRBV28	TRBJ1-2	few	ASSSRQGAGGHGYT
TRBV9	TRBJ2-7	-	ASSVGSDYEQY
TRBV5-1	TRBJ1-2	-	ASSQTGGTVEGYT